Listed below are T cell receptor beta chains from one sample, sequenced in a study of blood T cells in healthy people across ages. TCRdb ran MiXCR on the 5' RACE reads and lists one entry per CDR3 protein. The sample has 600,000 to 1,000,000 distinct CDR3 sequences, 58% seen once. Input material: blood. Receptors originate from a man aged 25 to 45 in good health. Each CDR3 is given with its conserved first and last residue. D genes are given only for firm matches. The size field is filled for only some rows; it gives once, few, many or a size class.

J gene | clone size | D gene | V gene | CDR3 protein | CDR3 DNA
TRBJ2-5 | many | TRBD1 | TRBV7-2 | CASSRSAGGETQYF | TGTGCCAGCAGCCGTAGCGCAGGGGGCGAGACCCAGTACTTC
TRBJ2-7 | NA | NA | TRBV5-6 | CASTGNLSYEQYF | TGTGCCAGCACCGGGAACCTCTCCTACGAGCAGTACTTC
TRBJ1-2 | few | TRBD1 | TRBV7-2 | CASSSKDRDGYGYTF | TGTGCCAGCAGCTCAAAGGACAGGGACGGCTATGGCTACACCTTC
TRBJ2-3 | many | NA | TRBV5-1 | CASLVRGSPEETSTDTQYF | TGCGCCAGCCTCGTAAGAGGGAGTCCCGAGGAGACTAGCACAGATACGCAGTATTTT
TRBJ2-5 | NA | NA | TRBV5-1 | CASSFLGSNEQYF | TGCGCCAGCAGCTTTCTAGGGAGCAATGAGCAGTACTTC
TRBJ2-5 | NA | TRBD2 | TRBV6-5 | CASSLSGGAWRETQYF | TGTGCCAGCAGCCTTAGCGGGGGGGCCTGGAGGGAGACCCAGTACTTC
TRBJ2-5 | few | NA | TRBV7-2 | CASSSFNGETQYF | TGTGCCAGCAGCTCTTTTAATGGAGAGACCCAGTACTTC
TRBJ2-7 | NA | TRBD2 | TRBV7-9 | CASSLGHERGVDEQYF | TGTGCCAGCAGCTTAGGACACGAGCGGGGCGTGGACGAGCAGTACTTC
TRBJ2-5 | few | TRBD2 | TRBV7-3 | CASSYLAGARETQYF | TGTGCCAGCAGCTACCTAGCGGGAGCGCGGGAGACCCAGTACTTC
TRBJ1-6 | NA | NA | TRBV6-1 | CASSRMTQGGVNSPLHF | TGTGCCAGCAGTCGGATGACACAGGGCGGAGTGAATTCACCCCTCCACTTT
TRBJ2-2 | NA | NA | TRBV7-2 | CASRNYQGKGELFF | TGTGCCAGCAGGAATTATCAGGGGAAGGGGGAGCTGTTTTTT
TRBJ1-2 | NA | TRBD1 | TRBV4-2 | CASSQVLWDRNYGYTF | TGTGCCAGCAGCCAAGTACTTTGGGACAGGAACTATGGCTACACCTTC
TRBJ1-5 | NA | NA | TRBV6-5 | CASSYGIDQPQHF | TGTGCCAGCAGTTATGGGATCGATCAGCCCCAGCATTTT
TRBJ2-1 | NA | TRBD2 | TRBV20-1 | CSAAGRASGSLGNEQFF | TGCAGTGCCGCCGGGAGGGCTAGCGGGAGTCTGGGCAATGAGCAGTTCTTC
TRBJ2-4 | NA | TRBD1 | TRBV19 | CASSPTGTGNFQYF | TGTGCCAGTAGCCCAACAGGGACAGGGAACTTTCAGTACTTC
TRBJ2-3 | NA | NA | TRBV5-1 | CASSPGMATDTQYF | TGCGCCAGCAGCCCTGGCATGGCCACAGATACGCAGTATTTT
TRBJ1-2 | NA | TRBD1 | TRBV27 | CASSPYRGDYGYTF | TGTGCCAGCAGCCCGTACAGGGGTGATTATGGCTACACCTTC
TRBJ2-7 | NA | NA | TRBV6-5 | CASIGAPGEEQYF | TGTGCCAGCATAGGAGCGCCGGGGGAAGAGCAGTACTTC
TRBJ1-5 | NA | NA | TRBV28 | CASSLGQALQPQHF | TGTGCCAGCAGTTTGGGGCAGGCCCTTCAGCCCCAGCATTTT
TRBJ2-3 | NA | TRBD2 | TRBV12-3/TRBV12-4 | CATRRGGGTQYF | TGTGCCACCCGGAGGGGCGGGGGTACGCAGTATTTT
TRBJ2-7 | NA | TRBD1 | TRBV4-2 | CASSQVWTGGYEQYF | TGTGCCAGCAGCCAAGTATGGACAGGGGGCTACGAGCAGTACTTC
TRBJ2-4 | NA | NA | TRBV29-1 | CSVGGPTKNIQYF | TGCAGCGTTGGCGGGCCCACCAAAAACATTCAGTACTTC
TRBJ2-7 | once | NA | TRBV6-6 | CASPRFYEQYF | TGTGCCAGCCCCCGGTTCTACGAGCAGTACTTC
TRBJ2-7 | NA | NA | TRBV12-5 | CASASPGRAYEQYF | TGTGCTAGTGCCTCCCCGGGGAGAGCCTACGAGCAGTACTTC
TRBJ1-6 | few | NA | TRBV28 | CASSFRGRGSYSPLHF | TGTGCCAGCAGTTTCAGGGGCAGGGGATCGTATTCACCCCTCCACTTT
TRBJ2-7 | NA | NA | TRBV6-2/TRBV6-3 | CAGGRSAYEQYF | TGTGCCGGGGGACGGAGCGCCTACGAGCAGTACTTC
TRBJ1-2 | NA | NA | TRBV20-1 | CSAKHTPGGYTF | TGCAGTGCTAAACACACGCCGGGTGGCTACACCTTC
TRBJ2-3 | NA | TRBD2 | TRBV20-1 | CGGGGLGTQYF | TGCGGCGGCGGGGGTTTGGGTACGCAGTATTTT
TRBJ2-5 | NA | NA | TRBV11-2 | CASSRGGPVGSTQYF | TGTGCCAGCAGCCGAGGAGGGCCCGTTGGGTCGACCCAGTACTTC
TRBJ1-2 | NA | TRBD1 | TRBV9 | CARSQTGDPTYGYTF | TGTGCCCGCAGCCAAACAGGGGACCCCACCTATGGCTACACCTTC
TRBJ2-3 | NA | TRBD1 | TRBV9 | CASSVGDRATSTDTQYF | TGTGCCAGCAGCGTAGGGGACAGGGCTACTAGCACAGATACGCAGTATTTT
TRBJ2-1 | few | NA | TRBV29-1 | CSVVYLMNRGGGQFF | TGCAGCGTTGTGTACTTAATGAACCGAGGAGGGGGGCAGTTCTTC
TRBJ1-5 | few | TRBD1 | TRBV10-3 | CAIADRDQPQHF | TGTGCCATCGCCGACAGGGATCAGCCCCAGCATTTT
TRBJ2-2 | NA | NA | TRBV4-1 | CASSQGPDTGELFF | TGCGCCAGCAGCCAAGGCCCCGACACCGGGGAGCTGTTTTTT
TRBJ2-5 | few | NA | TRBV25-1 | CASSESQSRTETQYF | TGTGCCAGCAGTGAATCCCAATCGCGCACGGAGACCCAGTACTTC
TRBJ2-7 | NA | TRBD2 | TRBV10-3 | CAISDSGRPFEYEQYF | TGTGCCATCAGTGACAGCGGGAGGCCCTTTGAGTACGAGCAGTACTTC
TRBJ2-5 | NA | NA | TRBV30 | CAWSVGRGAEEQYF | TGTGCCTGGAGTGTGGGCCGGGGGGCAGAAGAGCAGTACTTC
TRBJ2-7 | NA | TRBD2 | TRBV20-1 | CSTGLAGVNYEQYF | TGCAGTACGGGACTAGCGGGAGTGAACTACGAGCAGTACTTC
TRBJ2-5 | NA | TRBD1 | TRBV7-2 | CASSWDRGETQYF | TGTGCCAGCAGCTGGGACAGGGGAGAGACCCAGTACTTC
TRBJ2-5 | few | TRBD1 | TRBV20-1 | CSAISGGSTLQETQYF | TGCAGTGCTATTTCAGGGGGCTCCACACTTCAAGAGACCCAGTACTTC
TRBJ2-5 | few | NA | TRBV7-2 | CASSELAWGKTQYF | TGTGCCAGCAGCGAATTGGCCTGGGGAAAGACCCAGTACTTC
TRBJ1-5 | many | NA | TRBV12-3/TRBV12-4 | CASSLSGGNQPQHF | TGTGCCAGCAGCCTTTCTGGGGGGAACCAGCCCCAGCATTTT
TRBJ2-1 | NA | NA | TRBV20-1 | CSARAGTASYNEQFF | TGCAGTGCTAGGGCCGGGACCGCCTCCTACAATGAGCAGTTCTTC
TRBJ2-1 | NA | NA | TRBV10-2 | CASSSGQPTYNEQFF | TGCGCCAGCAGCTCAGGACAGCCTACCTACAATGAGCAGTTCTTC
TRBJ2-1 | NA | TRBD2 | TRBV12-3/TRBV12-4 | CASSLLAADEQFF | TGTGCCAGCAGCCTCCTAGCGGCGGATGAGCAGTTCTTC
TRBJ1-2 | many | NA | TRBV20-1 | CSARPIGESGAGYTF | TGCAGTGCTAGGCCCATAGGGGAGTCCGGTGCTGGCTACACCTTC
TRBJ2-1 | NA | TRBD1 | TRBV2 | CASSPDRAKFF | TGTGCCAGCAGCCCGGACAGGGCTAAGTTCTTC
TRBJ2-1 | few | TRBD2 | TRBV9 | CASSPYSGGTDEQFF | TGTGCCAGCAGTCCATACTCGGGGGGAACTGATGAGCAGTTCTTC
TRBJ2-7 | NA | NA | TRBV11-2 | CASSEIWRAGSYNEQYF | TGTGCCAGCAGCGAAATCTGGAGGGCGGGCTCCTACAATGAGCAGTACTTC
TRBJ1-2 | few | NA | TRBV3-1 | CASSQGGDTYYGYTF | TGTGCCAGCAGCCAAGGGGGCGACACGTACTATGGCTACACCTTC
TRBJ2-7 | NA | TRBD1 | TRBV2 | CASKEQGQGAHEQYF | TGTGCCAGCAAAGAACAAGGACAGGGGGCGCACGAGCAGTACTTC
TRBJ1-5 | few | NA | TRBV20-1 | CSARPPAGWDQPQHF | TGCAGTGCTAGGCCCCCGGCGGGGTGGGACCAGCCCCAGCATTTT